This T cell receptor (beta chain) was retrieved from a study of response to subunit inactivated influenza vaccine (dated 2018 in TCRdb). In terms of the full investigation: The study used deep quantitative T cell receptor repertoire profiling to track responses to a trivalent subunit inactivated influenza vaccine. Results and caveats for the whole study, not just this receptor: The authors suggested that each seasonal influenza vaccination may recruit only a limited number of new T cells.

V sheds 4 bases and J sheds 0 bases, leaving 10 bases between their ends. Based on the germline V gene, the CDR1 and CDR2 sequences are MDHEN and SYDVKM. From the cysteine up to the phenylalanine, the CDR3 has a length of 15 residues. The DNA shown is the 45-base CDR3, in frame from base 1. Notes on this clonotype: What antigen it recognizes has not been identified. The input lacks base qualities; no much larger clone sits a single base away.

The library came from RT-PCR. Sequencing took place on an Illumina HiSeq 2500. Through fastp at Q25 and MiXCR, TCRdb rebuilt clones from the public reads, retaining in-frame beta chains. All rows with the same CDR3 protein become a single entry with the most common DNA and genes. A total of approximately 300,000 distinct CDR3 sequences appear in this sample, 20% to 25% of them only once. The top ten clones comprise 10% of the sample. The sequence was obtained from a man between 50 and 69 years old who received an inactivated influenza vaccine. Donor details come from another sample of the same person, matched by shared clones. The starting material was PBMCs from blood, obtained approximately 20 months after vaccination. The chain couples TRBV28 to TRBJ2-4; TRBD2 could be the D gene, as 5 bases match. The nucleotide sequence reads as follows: TGTGCCAGCAGTTCCGCAGGACTAGCCAAAAACATTCAGTACTTC. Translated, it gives CASSSAGLAKNIQYF.